The 22 T cell receptor beta chains presented below share a single source sample, sequenced in a study of response to subunit inactivated influenza vaccine. Each CDR3 protein gets one entry after TCRdb re-called the RT-PCR reads with MiXCR. The sample lists around 710,000 distinct CDR3 sequences; around 13% were seen once. The sample consisted of PBMCs from blood, taken around 14 days before vaccination. Receptors originate from a man between 50 and 59 years old who received an inactivated influenza vaccine.

The chain employs TRBV12-3 or TRBV12-4 and TRBJ1-1, with D unresolved. The CDR3 runs 14 residues. The V gene lost 6 bases and the J gene lost 6 bases, with 17 bases spanning the gap. The CDR3: CASRKLLSDPEAFF. CDR3 DNA sequence: TGTGCCAGCAGGAAACTACTAAGTGATCCTGAAGCTTTCTTT.

The rearrangement joins TRBV3-1 to TRBJ2-3; D is perhaps TRBD1 (6 bases). The CDR3 extends over 13 amino acids. Per the germline V gene, CDR1 is LGHDT and CDR2 is YNNKEL (reference sequence). V shed 2 bases and J shed 5 bases, with 8 bases lying between them. The CDR3 reads CASSQRDKDTQYF. The CDR3 nucleotides are TGTGCCAGCAGCCAACGGGACAAAGATACGCAGTATTTT.

Ten or more counts support this clonotype. The CDR3 is CASSQDSDGTEAFF. Here the CDR3 DNA reads TGCGCCAGCAGCCAAGACAGCGACGGCACTGAAGCTTTCTTT. The chain joins TRBV4-3 to TRBJ1-1, with no clear D. This CDR3 is 14 amino acids long. The V and J ends lost 0 bases and 4 bases respectively, with 9 bases between them. The germline V gene encodes CDR1 LGHNA and CDR2 YSLEER.

The chain employs TRBV20-1 and TRBJ2-1; 8 nucleotides align to TRBD1. The CDR3 sequence is 15 residues long. Germline CDR1 is DFQATT and CDR2 is SNEGSKA (reference sequence). After removal of 5 bases from V and 4 bases from J, the junction contained 10 bases not matched to a gene. CDR3 nucleotides: TGCAGTGCTCCCCCACGACAGGGGACTTACAATGAGCAGTTCTTC. Residues: CSAPPRQGTYNEQFF.

This clonotype was recorded at least ten times. The chain links TRBV10-3 to TRBJ2-7; TRBD2 agrees at 13 bases. The J segment lost 5 bases and the V segment lost 4 bases, leaving 5 bases of the junction unmatched. Germline V gives CDR1 ENHRY, CDR2 SYGVKD. The CDR3 consists of 15 residues. This CDR3 is CAISGTSGSLHEQYF. The CDR3 DNA reads TGTGCCATCAGTGGGACTAGCGGGAGTCTGCACGAGCAGTACTTC.

This clonotype has just a few counts. This chain connects TRBV7-2 to TRBJ2-7, with D possibly TRBD1 on 6 matching bases. With 7 bases removed from V and 1 base from J, the gap between germline ends came to 17 bases. Germline V lookup: CDR1 SGHTA, CDR2 FQGNSA. CDR3 length equals 15 residues. The DNA of the CDR3 is TGTGCCAGCACCAGACAGGTCCAAGGGTCCTACGAGCAGTACTTC. It specifies CASTRQVQGSYEQYF.

This chain links TRBV12-5 with TRBJ1-1; tentatively, D is TRBD1 (5 bases). The germline V gene has CDR1 LGHNT and CDR2 FRNRAP. The V end was cut by 5 bases, the J end by 1 base, with 11 bases between. The CDR3 has 14 residues. In DNA, the CDR3 is TGTGCTAGTGGTCCAGGGAGTGCGAACACTGAAGCTTTCTTT. As protein: CASGPGSANTEAFF.

V usage is TRBV11-1 and J usage is TRBJ2-1; 11 nucleotides line up with TRBD1. Germline V lookup: CDR1 SGHAT, CDR2 FQDESV (reference sequence). The CDR3 loop spans 15 amino acids. V trimming: 5 bases; J trimming: 8 bases; junction bases outside the gene matches: 8. This chain's CDR3 is CASSADRGQFHEQFF. DNA for the CDR3: TGTGCCAGCAGCGCGGACAGGGGGCAATTCCATGAGCAGTTCTTC.

Only a few counts were recorded for this clonotype. J is TRBJ1-5 and V is TRBV7-2; D is unclear. Per germline, CDR1 SGHTA and CDR2 FQGNSA. The CDR3 is 13 amino acids. Trimming took off 5 bases at V and 9 bases at J, with 14 bases between the two ends. CDR3 nucleotides: TGTGCCAGCAGCACCCGTTTCGACTGGCCCCAGCATTTT. It translates to CASSTRFDWPQHF.

This clonotype was seen ten or more times. CDR3 DNA: TGCGCCAGCAGCTTGGAAGGCCTCGCCTACGAGCAGTACTTC. It translates to CASSLEGLAYEQYF. The chain uses TRBV5-1 and TRBJ2-7, with D unresolved. Germline assignment: CDR1 SGHRS and CDR2 YFSETQ. Between the trimmed V and J ends, which lost 0 bases and 2 bases, there was a span of 9 bases. The CDR3 has 14 amino acids. Combining the CDR3 with reference TRBV5-1 and TRBJ2-7 gives the whole variable domain KAGVTQTPRYLIKTRGQQVTLSCSPISGHRSVSWYQQTPGQGLQFLFEYFSETQRNKGNFPGRFSGRQFSNSRSEMNVSTLELGDSALYLCASSLEGLAYEQYFGPGTRLTVT.

The sample holds a few counts of this clonotype. CDR3 in amino acids: CASRAGTGIIYEQYF. CDR3 in DNA: TGTGCCAGCCGAGCCGGGACAGGGATAATCTACGAGCAGTACTTC. The rearrangement uses TRBV2 and TRBJ2-7; 9 bases map to TRBD1. V dropped 8 bases and J dropped 3; count of bases not matched to a gene: 11. CDR3 length equals 15 residues. Germline lookup yields CDR1 SNHLY and CDR2 FYNNEI.

The chain links TRBV12-3 or TRBV12-4 to TRBJ1-1, with 8 bases matching TRBD1. The CDR3 consists of 14 residues. The V segment lost 6 bases and the J segment 5 bases; nucleotides outside the gene matches: 8. CDR3: CASSETGGVTEAFF. In DNA, the CDR3 is TGTGCCAGCAGCGAAACAGGGGGAGTTACTGAAGCTTTCTTT.

The sample holds a few counts of this clonotype. V gene TRBV7-8 combines with J gene TRBJ1-2, with a tentative D call TRBD1 (5 bases). Trimming left V 4 bases short and J 4 bases short, with 13 bases between. CDR1 is SGHVS, CDR2 FQNEAQ, per germline. The CDR3 spans 14 residues. The CDR3 DNA follows: TGTGCCAGCAGCTCCGGACAAACTATCTATGGCTACACCTTC. This translates into CASSSGQTIYGYTF.

This clonotype was detected a few times. This chain joins TRBV12-3 or TRBV12-4 and TRBJ2-2, with TRBD1 identical over 8 bases. The trim removed 6 bases at V and 2 bases at J, leaving 5 bases unmatched. CDR3 size: 15 residues. In DNA form, the CDR3 reads TGTGCCAGCAGCCACAGGGGGTCTAACACCGGGGAGCTGTTTTTT. Translation gives CASSHRGSNTGELFF.

The chain employs TRBV7-2 and TRBJ2-7; 13 nucleotides line up with TRBD2. With V trimmed by 5 bases and J by 3 bases, 10 bases remained unmatched. From germline, CDR1 is SGHTA and CDR2 FQGNSA. The CDR3 is made up of 17 amino acids. This CDR3 reads CASSPELLAGGYYEQYF. CDR3 nucleotide sequence: TGTGCCAGCAGCCCCGAGTTACTAGCGGGGGGGTACTACGAGCAGTACTTC.

This clonotype was picked up many times. The CDR3 does not close with the conserved phenylalanine or tryptophan, likely indicating a read error. No DNA is shown, since the ends of the CDR3 on it are uncertain; the CDR3 is the one TCRdb lists. The V and J genes are TRBV12-3 or TRBV12-4 and TRBJ2-3; no DNA check was done on the table's D call, TRBD2. The CDR3 contains 12 residues when both ends are counted. CDR3 sequence: CASSRTSGDFLM.

The rearrangement links TRBV4-3 to TRBJ2-1, with TRBD1 matching over 12 bases. Trimming took 4 bases from V and 9 from J; bases not matched to a gene: 7. The CDR3 has 15 amino acids. Germline CDR1 LGHNA, CDR2 YSLEER. CDR3 sequence (DNA): TGCGCCAGCAGCCTCCGGGACAGGGGGCAACCTGAGCAGTTCTTC. It is translated as CASSLRDRGQPEQFF.

Details on this clonotype: Given the absence of the conserved phenylalanine or tryptophan at the CDR3 end, a read error is likely. V usage is TRBV3-1 and J usage is TRBJ2-7, with 7 nucleotides matching TRBD1. CDR3 length: 16 amino acids. J lost 2 bases, V lost 1 base, and 8 bases had no gene match. CDR1 and CDR2 (germline): LGHDT, YNNKEL (reference sequence). The CDR3, as DNA: TGTGCCAGCAGCCAAGGTGGGTGGGGACAGCCCTACGAGCAGTACATC. It codes for CASSQGGWGQPYEQYI.

This clonotype was seen a few times. The rearrangement uses TRBV7-2 and TRBJ2-5; 7 bases fit TRBD1. The ends lost 5 bases at V and 6 bases at J; junction bases unmatched: 9. Per the germline V gene, CDR1 is SGHTA and CDR2 is FQGNSA. The CDR3 consists of 14 residues. CDR3 nucleotides: TGTGCCAGCAGCCCGGGACAGACCCATAAGACCCAGTACTTC. It codes for CASSPGQTHKTQYF.

The chain recombines TRBV7-2 with TRBJ2-7; no reliable D call. V was clipped by 2 bases and J by 4 bases, with 18 bases between them. CDR3 length: 16 amino acids. The germline CDR1 and CDR2 sequences are SGHTA and FQGNSA. The CDR3 DNA reads as TGTGCCAGCAGCTTAATTGCCGCAGGAGTGGGGTACGAGCAGTACTTC. Amino acids: CASSLIAAGVGYEQYF.

This clonotype was picked up a small number of times. The rearrangement links TRBV5-6 to TRBJ2-2; D ambiguous. Looked up from germline, CDR1 is SGHDT and CDR2 is YYEEEE. V was cut by 1 base and J by 6 bases, with 10 bases left in between. The length of the CDR3 is 14 residues. The CDR3 loop reads CASSLTRPAGELFF. Written as DNA, the CDR3 is TGTGCCAGCAGCTTGACCAGGCCCGCCGGGGAGCTGTTTTTT.

This clonotype was found a few times. The V gene is TRBV20-1, the J gene TRBJ2-5; no firm D call. Germline assignment: CDR1 DFQATT and CDR2 SNEGSKA (reference sequence). Trimming took 6 bases from V and 5 from J, leaving 10 bases between them. This CDR3 is built from 11 residues. The CDR3 bases are TGCAGTGCACTACGGACGGAGACCCAGTACTTC. Its protein product is CSALRTETQYF.